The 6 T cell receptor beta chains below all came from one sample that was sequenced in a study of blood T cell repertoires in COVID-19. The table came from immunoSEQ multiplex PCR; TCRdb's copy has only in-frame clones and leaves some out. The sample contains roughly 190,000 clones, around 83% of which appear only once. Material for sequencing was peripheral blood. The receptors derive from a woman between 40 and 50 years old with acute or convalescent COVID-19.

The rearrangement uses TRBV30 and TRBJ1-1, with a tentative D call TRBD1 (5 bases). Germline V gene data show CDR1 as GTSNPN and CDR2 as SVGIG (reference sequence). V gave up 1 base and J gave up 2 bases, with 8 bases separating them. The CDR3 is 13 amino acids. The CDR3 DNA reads TGTGCCTGGAGTGGGCAGGGCAACACTGAAGCTTTCTTT. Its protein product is CAWSGQGNTEAFF.

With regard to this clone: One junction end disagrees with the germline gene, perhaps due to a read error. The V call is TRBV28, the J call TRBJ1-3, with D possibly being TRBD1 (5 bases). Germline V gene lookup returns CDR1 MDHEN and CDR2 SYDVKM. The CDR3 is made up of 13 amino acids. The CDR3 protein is CASRVDPTAAARF. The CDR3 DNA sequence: TGTGCCAGCAGGGTAGACCCGACAGCCGCTGCCAGGTTT.

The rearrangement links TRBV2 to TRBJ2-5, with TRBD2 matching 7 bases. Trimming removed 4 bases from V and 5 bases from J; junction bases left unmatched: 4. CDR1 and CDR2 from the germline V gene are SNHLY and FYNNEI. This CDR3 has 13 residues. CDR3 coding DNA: TGTGCCAGCAGTGGCGAGGGAGGGGAGACCCAGTACTTC. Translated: CASSGEGGETQYF.

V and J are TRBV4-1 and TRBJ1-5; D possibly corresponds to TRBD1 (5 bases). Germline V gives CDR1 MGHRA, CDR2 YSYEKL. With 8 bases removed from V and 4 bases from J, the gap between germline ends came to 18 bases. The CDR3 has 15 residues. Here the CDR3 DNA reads TGCGCCAGCTCTCAGGGCTGGATAGGGAATCAGCCCCAGCATTTT. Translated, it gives CASSQGWIGNQPQHF.

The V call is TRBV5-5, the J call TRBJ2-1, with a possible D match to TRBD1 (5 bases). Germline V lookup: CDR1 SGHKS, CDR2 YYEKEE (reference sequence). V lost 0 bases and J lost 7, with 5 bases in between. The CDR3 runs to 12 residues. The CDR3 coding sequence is TGTGCCAGCAGCTTGGAGGGGAATGAGCAGTTCTTC. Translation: CASSLEGNEQFF.

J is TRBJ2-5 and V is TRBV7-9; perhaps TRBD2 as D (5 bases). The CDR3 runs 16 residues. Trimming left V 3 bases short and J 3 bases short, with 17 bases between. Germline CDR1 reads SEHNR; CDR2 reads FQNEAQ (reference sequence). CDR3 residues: CASSFSARAGKETQYF. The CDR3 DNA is TGTGCCAGCAGCTTCTCTGCGAGGGCTGGGAAAGAGACCCAGTACTTC. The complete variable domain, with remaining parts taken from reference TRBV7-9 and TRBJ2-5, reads DTGVSQNPRHKITKRGQNVTFRCDPISEHNRLYWYRQTLGQGPEFLTYFQNEAQLEKSRLLSDRFSAERPKGSFSTLEIQRTEQGDSAMYLCASSFSARAGKETQYFGPGTRLLVL.